This T cell receptor beta chain was obtained from a study of blood T cell repertoires in COVID-19. Study at large: Specimens from acute and convalescent COVID-19 originated in the United States, Italy and Spain. PBMCs, B-cell-depleted T cells, or T cells were the source of the cDNA or gDNA that made up the material.

Authors' methods: It was from reference gene primer amplification that nucleated cell counts were estimated. Assay: immunoSEQ multiplex PCR; the TCRdb copy retains only in-frame clones and omits some. That table supplies the V and J calls and clone size; D and trimming were determined from the DNA. The sample consists of approximately 140,000 clones, approximately 89% of them appearing once. In its sample, this clone was seen a few times. This receptor was identified in a human donor in a cohort sampled during active COVID-19. Input material: peripheral blood.

This CDR3 is CASSLGQQSLNYGYTF. The CDR3 region has the DNA TGCGCCAGCAGCTTGGGACAACAGTCCCTCAACTATGGCTACACCTTC. The chain employs TRBV5-1 and TRBJ1-2, with unresolved D. The germline gives CDR1 SGHRS, CDR2 YFSETQ. The CDR3 extends over 16 amino acids. V shed 0 bases and J shed 2 bases, with 14 bases lying between them. The full variable domain, rest sourced from reference TRBV5-1 and TRBJ1-2, is KAGVTQTPRYLIKTRGQQVTLSCSPISGHRSVSWYQQTPGQGLQFLFEYFSETQRNKGNFPGRFSGRQFSNSRSEMNVSTLELGDSALYLCASSLGQQSLNYGYTFGSGTRLTVV.